Listed here are 18 T cell receptor beta chains from one sample, sequenced in a study of control samples from healthy donors and cancer patients. Only in-frame clones appear in the TCRdb table, and some are missing; sequencing was by immunoSEQ multiplex PCR. Of about 55,000 clones in the sample, roughly 87% are singletons; the top ten hold 3.5% to 4%. The sequencing sample was made of blood. The receptor set was obtained from a man aged 45 to 65 in good health.

The chain couples TRBV11-3 to TRBJ2-2; TRBD1 aligns across 7 bases. Germline assignment: CDR1 SGHNT and CDR2 YENEEA. The CDR3 length is 16 residues. Germline trimming cut 5 bases from V and 3 bases from J; bases unmatched to any gene: 9. The CDR3 DNA reads as TGTGCCAGCAGCCCAGTAAGGGGGCGCGACACCGGGGAGCTGTTTTTT. It codes for CASSPVRGRDTGELFF. Full variable domain (rest looked up from reference TRBV11-3 and TRBJ2-2): EAGVVQSPRYKIIEKKQPVAFWCNPISGHNTLYWYLQNLGQGPELLIRYENEEAVDDSQLPKDRFSAERLKGVDSTLKIQPAELGDSAVYLCASSPVRGRDTGELFFGEGSRLTVL.

This clone was seen a few times. The chain combines TRBV7-2 with TRBJ2-2, with a possible D match to TRBD2 (6 bases). Trimming took off 1 base at V and 5 bases at J, with 8 bases between the two ends. Germline V gives CDR1 SGHTA, CDR2 FQGNSA. CDR3 length: 14 residues. Here the CDR3 DNA reads TGTGCCAGCAGCTTAGTCCGGGGGACCGGGGAGCTGTTTTTT. Translating it yields CASSLVRGTGELFF. The variable domain in full, completed from reference TRBV7-2 and TRBJ2-2, reads GAGVSQSPSNKVTEKGKDVELRCDPISGHTALYWYRQSLGQGLEFLIYFQGNSAPDKSGLPSDRFSAERTGGSVSTLTIQRTQQEDSAVYLCASSLVRGTGELFFGEGSRLTVL.

V and J are TRBV6-1 and TRBJ2-5, with D maybe TRBD2 (5 bases). The germline gives CDR1 MNHNS, CDR2 SASEGT. Trimming cost V 7 bases and J 1 base, with 10 bases left between them. The CDR3 covers 13 residues. The CDR3: CASTLASQETQYF. CDR3 bases: TGTGCCAGCACCCTAGCCTCCCAAGAGACCCAGTACTTC.

V and J are TRBV11-2 and TRBJ2-1, with 8 bases matching TRBD2. The germline gives CDR1 SGHAT, CDR2 FQNNGV. The CDR3 length is 16 residues. Trimming cost V 5 bases and J 2 bases; bases outside gene matches: 8. CDR3 coding DNA: TGTGCCAGCAGCCAGATAGCGGGGAGAACCTACAATGAGCAGTTCTTC. The encoded protein is CASSQIAGRTYNEQFF.

The chain is built from TRBV3-1 (or the pseudogene TRBV3-2) and TRBJ1-2; TRBD1 matches 7 bases. Germline V lookup: CDR1 LGHDT, CDR2 YNNKEL (reference sequence). CDR3 length: 12 residues. Trimming removed 5 bases from V and 8 bases from J; junction bases left unmatched: 5. The CDR3 DNA reads as TGTGCCAGCAGCAAGACAGGGCGCGGCTACACCTTC. Amino acid sequence: CASSKTGRGYTF.

The chain carries TRBV19 and TRBJ2-1, with D tentatively TRBD1 or TRBD2 (5 bases each). V gave up 0 bases and J gave up 6 bases, with 15 bases separating them. Germline V gene lookup returns CDR1 LNHDA and CDR2 SQIVND (reference sequence). The length of the CDR3 is 16 residues. CDR3: CASSIDGGSGGNEQFF. The CDR3 DNA reads TGTGCCAGTAGTATAGATGGGGGTAGTGGAGGCAATGAGCAGTTCTTC.

This chain links TRBV11-3 with TRBJ2-3; D tentatively reads TRBD1 or TRBD2 (5 bases each). CDR1 SGHNT and CDR2 YENEEA come from the germline V gene. V shed 5 bases and J shed 2 bases, with 14 bases lying between them. CDR3 length: 15 residues. In DNA form, the CDR3 reads TGTGCCAGCAGCGCAGGACTGGGGGACACAGATACGCAGTATTTT. Translation: CASSAGLGDTDTQYF.

The chain combines TRBV2 with TRBJ2-2; no definite D call. The CDR3 covers 13 residues. V was shortened by 7 bases and J by 1 base, with 7 bases between the two germline ends. Per the germline V gene, CDR1 is SNHLY and CDR2 is FYNNEI. The CDR3 nucleotides read TGTGCCAGCATAGGCGAGAACACCGGGGAGCTGTTTTTT. As protein: CASIGENTGELFF.

The chain is built from TRBV28 and TRBJ2-1, with 10 bases matching TRBD2. Germline trimming cut 6 bases from V and 9 bases from J; bases unmatched to any gene: 11. Per germline, CDR1 MDHEN and CDR2 SYDVKM. This CDR3 is 15 amino acids long. CDR3 protein: CASRLAGASDSEQFF. The CDR3 DNA is TGTGCCAGCAGGCTAGCGGGAGCCTCGGATAGTGAGCAGTTCTTC.

This chain uses TRBV19 with TRBJ2-2; D unclear. The CDR3 consists of 14 residues. V lost 7 bases and J 2 bases, leaving 11 bases between the germline ends. Germline V gene sequence: CDR1 LNHDA, CDR2 SQIVND (reference sequence). CDR3 nucleotides: TGTGCCAGTAATGCACAGAGCAACACCGGGGAGCTGTTTTTT. It encodes CASNAQSNTGELFF.

V usage is TRBV6-6 and J usage is TRBJ2-7, with D perhaps TRBD2 (5 bases). CDR3 size: 14 residues. From germline, CDR1 is MNHNY and CDR2 SVGAGI (reference sequence). Trimming removed 2 bases at V and 1 base at J, with 9 bases between. CDR3 DNA: TGTGCCAGCAGTTACGCAGGAGGATCCTACGAGCAGTACTTC. This gives the protein CASSYAGGSYEQYF.

The chain carries TRBV21-1 and TRBJ2-3. TRBV21-1 represents a pseudogene. CDR3 length equals 19 residues. CDR3 coding DNA: TGTGCCAGCCCCGCTGAAGGGATAGTGCAAACGACCCGCACAGATACGCAGTATTTT. This translates into CASPAEGIVQTTRTDTQYF.

The chain combines TRBV19 with TRBJ2-7; no reliable D call. Trimming took 4 bases from V and 2 from J, leaving 15 bases between them. Germline V gene lookup returns CDR1 LNHDA and CDR2 SQIVND (reference sequence). CDR3 length equals 15 residues. This chain's CDR3 is CASSTTPIGPYEQYF. CDR3 nucleotides: TGTGCCAGTAGTACCACCCCGATTGGGCCCTACGAGCAGTACTTC. The full variable domain, rest sourced from reference TRBV19 and TRBJ2-7, is DGGITQSPKYLFRKEGQNVTLSCEQNLNHDAMYWYRQDPGQGLRLIYYSQIVNDFQKGDIAEGYSVSREKKESFPLTVTSAQKNPTAFYLCASSTTPIGPYEQYFGPGTRLTVT.

The chain employs TRBV7-2 and TRBJ2-7; 10 bases map to TRBD1. The J segment lost 0 bases and the V segment lost 5 bases, leaving 7 bases of the junction unmatched. The CDR3 has 16 amino acids. Looked up from germline, CDR1 is SGHTA and CDR2 is FQGNSA. CDR3 sequence (DNA): TGTGCCAGCAGCAAGGCCGGGACAGGGGCCTCCTACGAGCAGTACTTC. Its protein product is CASSKAGTGASYEQYF.

CDR3: CASSLGTSGTPIYEQYF. CDR3 DNA sequence: TGTGCCAGCAGCCTCGGGACTAGCGGGACGCCGATTTACGAGCAGTACTTC. The genes are TRBV3-1 (or the pseudogene TRBV3-2) and TRBJ2-7; 13 bases agree with TRBD2. The germline V gene encodes CDR1 LGHDT and CDR2 YNNKEL (reference sequence). The CDR3 contains 17 residues. V trimming: 4 bases; J trimming: 4 bases; junction bases outside the gene matches: 10.

This clone was detected a few times. This chain joins TRBV25-1 and TRBJ1-5; D call uncertain. Germline V gene sequence: CDR1 MGHDK, CDR2 SYGVNS. CDR3 size: 15 residues. V lost 3 bases and J 0 bases, leaving 9 bases between the germline ends. The CDR3 loop is CASSEGTYSNQPQHF. In nucleotides, the CDR3 is TGTGCCAGCAGTGAGGGCACTTATAGCAATCAGCCCCAGCATTTT. Supplemented by reference TRBV25-1 and TRBJ1-5, the full variable domain reads EADIYQTPRYLVIGTGKKITLECSQTMGHDKMYWYQQDPGMELHLIHYSYGVNSTEKGDLSSESTVSRIRTEHFPLTLESARPSHTSQYLCASSEGTYSNQPQHFGDGTRLSIL.

The chain links TRBV5-1 to TRBJ2-1, with 7 positions matching TRBD1. Germline CDR1 is SGHRS and CDR2 is YFSETQ. The CDR3 consists of 14 residues. V lost 5 bases and J lost 6; bases outside the gene matches: 8. The DNA of the CDR3 is TGCGCCAGCAGTTCCGCGACAGGGTTCAATGAGCAGTTCTTC. Amino acid sequence: CASSSATGFNEQFF.

The rearrangement joins TRBV28 to TRBJ1-1; D not resolved. Germline assignment: CDR1 MDHEN and CDR2 SYDVKM. CDR3 length equals 14 residues. Trimming pared 3 bases from V and 0 bases from J, leaving 8 bases between. CDR3 sequence: CASSFGSMNTEAFF. CDR3 sequence (DNA): TGTGCCAGCAGTTTTGGGAGTATGAACACTGAAGCTTTCTTT. Full variable domain (outside the CDR3, taken from reference TRBV28 and TRBJ1-1): DVKVTQSSRYLVKRTGEKVFLECVQDMDHENMFWYRQDPGLGLRLIYFSYDVKMKEKGDIPEGYSVSREKKERFSLILESASTNQTSMYLCASSFGSMNTEAFFGQGTRLTVV.